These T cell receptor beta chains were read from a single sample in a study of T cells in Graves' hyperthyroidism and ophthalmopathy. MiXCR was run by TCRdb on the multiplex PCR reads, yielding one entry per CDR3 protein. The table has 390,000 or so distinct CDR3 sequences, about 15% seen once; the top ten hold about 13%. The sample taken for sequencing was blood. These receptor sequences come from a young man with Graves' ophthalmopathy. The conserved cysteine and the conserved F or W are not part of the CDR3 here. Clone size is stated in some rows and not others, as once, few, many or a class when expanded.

ASSLWPGQSEKLF TRBJ1-4 many TRBV27
ASSVDIMNTEAF TRBJ1-1 many TRBV5-6
SASGQYSYNSPLH TRBJ1-6 NA TRBV20-1
ASSSASDMGTQY TRBJ2-5 NA TRBV27
SSQQGYESPGAF TRBJ1-1 NA TRBV29-1
ASSLGLAEYTNEQF TRBJ2-1 NA TRBV11-2
ASTPWAGYSSGANVLT TRBJ2-6 many TRBV7-8
ASSVAASGNNEQF TRBJ2-1 NA TRBV9
ASSSARQALYEQY TRBJ2-7 few TRBV6-1
ASSTPDRVLTPDYGYT TRBJ1-2 NA TRBV4-1
ASRPFGSQETQY TRBJ2-5 once TRBV6-1
ASSRWDTGELF TRBJ2-2 many TRBV11-1
SVEFGMDRGMNTEAF TRBJ1-1 many TRBV29-1
ASSQNLRTGSTQPQH TRBJ1-5 many TRBV3-1
ASSLSRGDNEQF TRBJ2-1 few TRBV7-9
ASSPGTPGAYEQY TRBJ2-7 many TRBV18
ASSPRGNSGNTIY TRBJ1-3 few TRBV7-2
ASSLLDRGLYEQY TRBJ2-7 many TRBV7-8
ASSATLAERADTQY TRBJ2-3 NA TRBV5-4
ASSLSGGVGSPLH TRBJ1-6 few TRBV11-3
ASSDPGEGPYGYT TRBJ1-2 NA TRBV25-1
ASSPGTTTDTQY TRBJ2-3 many TRBV11-2
ASSVDWGRSYEQY TRBJ2-7 many TRBV9
ASSEYWAGNYGYT TRBJ1-2 many TRBV6-1
SVGGLAGAYNEQF TRBJ2-1 few TRBV29-1
ASSLRDRGDSPLH TRBJ1-6 many TRBV7-8
ASPPLGGGAEDTQY TRBJ2-3 many TRBV6-1
ASSQDQNYGYT TRBJ1-2 many TRBV4-2
ASSIDSWGLVFYT TRBJ1-2 NA TRBV19
ASSGTGLYNGQF TRBJ2-1 few TRBV25-1
ASSPPGLAAELF TRBJ2-2 many TRBV4-1
ASSSTREETQY TRBJ2-5 NA TRBV5-1